This T cell receptor (beta chain) emerged from a study of a mutant IDH1 vaccine in newly diagnosed glioma. Overall study: Eight vaccine doses were administered to patients at weeks 1, 3, 5, 7, 11, 15, 19 and 23. Patients got their first vaccination 4-6 weeks after radiotherapy alone, or with temozolomide cycles. Findings of the study overall: Among all patients, vaccine-induced immune responses occurred in approximately 94%.

The CDR3 runs to 14 residues. Per the germline V gene, CDR1 is MNHEY and CDR2 is SVGAGI. V lost 0 bases, J lost 7 bases, and 12 bases lay in between. The protocol was immunoSEQ multiplex PCR, while the TCRdb copy is restricted to in-frame clones and leaves out a portion. The table records under 150,000 clones, roughly 77% of them present only once. Noted time point: week 11, during vaccination. In every dose of vaccine, 300 ug of mutant IDH1 20-mer peptide was given alongside topical imiquimod. Points on this clone: Antigen: not known.

The specimen was PBMCs, collected from a glioma patient whose treatment included an IDH1 peptide vaccine. The genes are TRBV6-5 and TRBJ1-2; unclear D gene. The sequence was obtained from a man in his forties or fifties with glioma. In nucleotides, the CDR3 is TGTGCCAGCAGTTACTCGAAGGGAGCGGGTGGCTACACCTTC. Protein: CASSYSKGAGGYTF.